This T cell receptor (beta chain) was obtained from a study of T cells in Graves' hyperthyroidism and ophthalmopathy. Study details: Peripheral blood was secured at the point of initial diagnosis, before any treatment.

General study results and limits: In simple terms, a model built on 13 V-J features told ophthalmopathy apart from stable hyperthyroidism.

Regions amplified from RNA transcripts were the TCR beta CDR3 regions. A set of HTBI primers served as the primers for a first-round RT-PCR of the TCR CDR3. TCRdb reprocessed the multiplex PCR reads with MiXCR, giving one entry per CDR3 protein. Here the sample spans over 250,000 distinct CDR3 sequences, approximately 15% being singletons. The CDR3 loop spans 17 amino acids. The ends were cut back, 1 base at V and 5 bases at J, with 20 bases in the middle. From germline, CDR1 is SGHAT and CDR2 FQNNGV. Many counts were recorded for this clonotype. Its antigen remains unidentified. This receptor was obtained from a woman aged 40 to 50 with Graves' ophthalmopathy. Sample: blood. V usage is TRBV11-2 and J usage is TRBJ2-5; D may be TRBD2 (7 bases). The CDR3 DNA reads as TGTGCCAGCAGCTTAGGTTCACCGGGGGGCAGTTTCGAGACCCAGTACTTC. As protein: CASSLGSPGGSFETQYF.